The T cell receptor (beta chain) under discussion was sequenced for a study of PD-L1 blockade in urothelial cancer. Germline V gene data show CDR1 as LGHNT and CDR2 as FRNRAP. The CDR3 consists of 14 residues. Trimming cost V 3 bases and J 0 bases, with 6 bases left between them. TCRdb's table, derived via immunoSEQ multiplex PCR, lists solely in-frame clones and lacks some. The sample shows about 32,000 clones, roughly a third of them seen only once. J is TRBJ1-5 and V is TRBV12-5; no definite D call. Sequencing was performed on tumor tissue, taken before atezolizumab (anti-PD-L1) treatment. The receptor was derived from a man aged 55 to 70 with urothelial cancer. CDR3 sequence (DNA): TGTGCTAGTGGTTTCGGCAATAGCAATCAGCCCCAGCATTTT. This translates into CASGFGNSNQPQHF.